The 21 T cell receptor beta chains reported below all come from one sample, sequenced in a study of cytomegalovirus exposure and HLA in healthy donors. The primer mix had 60 Vbeta and 13 Jbeta primers. Libraries were prepared by immunoSEQ multiplex PCR; TCRdb keeps only in-frame clonotypes and omits some of them. The data hold 140,000 to 150,000 clones, with roughly 80% observed a single time. Sequenced input: PBMCs. These receptors were obtained from a female donor in good health and CMV-seronegative.

The rearrangement uses TRBV28 and TRBJ1-5; D unclear. Germline CDR1 and CDR2: MDHEN and SYDVKM. The CDR3 consists of 18 residues. Trimming removed 1 base at V and 4 bases at J, with 20 bases between. The CDR3 is CASSLFSMIRRGNQPQHF. CDR3 in DNA: TGTGCCAGCAGTTTATTTTCTATGATTCGGAGAGGTAATCAGCCCCAGCATTTT.

V is TRBV5-4 and J is TRBJ1-2, with 9 bases aligning to TRBD1. The CDR3 is 15 amino acids. The V gene end was trimmed by 2 bases and the J gene end by 5 bases; junction bases not matched to a gene: 7. The V gene's germline CDR1 is SGHNT and CDR2 YYREEE (reference sequence). CDR3 nucleotide sequence: TGTGCCAGCAGCTTACGAAAACAGGGGGCTTATGGCTACACCTTC. Translation: CASSLRKQGAYGYTF. The variable domain in full, completed from reference TRBV5-4 and TRBJ1-2, reads ETGVTQSPTHLIKTRGQQVTLRCSSQSGHNTVSWYQQALGQGPQFIFQYYREEENGRGNFPPRFSGLQFPNYSSELNVNALELDDSALYLCASSLRKQGAYGYTFGSGTRLTVV.

This chain connects TRBV5-4 to TRBJ1-1; 8 bases line up with TRBD1. Germline CDR1 SGHNT, CDR2 YYREEE (reference sequence). V dropped 4 bases and J dropped 1; count of bases not matched to a gene: 3. This CDR3 region has 14 residues. The CDR3 region is CASSRDRRNTEAFF. CDR3 DNA: TGTGCCAGCAGCCGGGACAGGAGGAACACTGAAGCTTTCTTT.

This chain connects TRBV9 to TRBJ2-2; possible D gene TRBD2, 6 bases. Trimming stripped 0 bases from V and 6 bases from J, with 18 bases between. This CDR3 has 17 amino acids. Germline CDR1 and CDR2: SGDLS and YYNGEE. The CDR3 protein is CASSVDGDGGRSGELFF. The CDR3 DNA is TGTGCCAGCAGCGTAGACGGGGACGGGGGAAGGTCCGGGGAGCTGTTTTTT.

The chain couples TRBV7-3 to TRBJ2-2; D ambiguous. Trimming stripped 0 bases from V and 5 bases from J, with 4 bases between. The CDR3 extends over 13 amino acids. Germline lookup yields CDR1 SGHTA and CDR2 FQGTGA. The DNA for the CDR3 is TGTGCCAGCAGCTTAACCCCGACCGGGGAGCTGTTTTTT. Translated, it gives CASSLTPTGELFF.

The chain carries TRBV7-2 and TRBJ1-3; TRBD1 is a possible D gene (6 bases). Germline V gene lookup returns CDR1 SGHTA and CDR2 FQGNSA. Trimming shortened V by 5 bases and J by 0 bases, and 17 bases separated the two germline ends. The CDR3 totals 17 residues. CDR3 sequence (DNA): TGTGCCAGCAGCCCTGGGGGCAGGGCGACCTCTGGAAACACCATATATTTT. Translated: CASSPGGRATSGNTIYF.

This chain connects TRBV2 to TRBJ2-2; maybe TRBD2 (5 bases). The CDR3 consists of 18 residues. Germline loops: CDR1 SNHLY, CDR2 FYNNEI. Trimming removed 2 bases at V and 2 bases at J, with 18 bases between. The CDR3 DNA reads as TGTGCCAGCAGTGAAAGCGGCCTCCTTAGCATCAACACCGGGGAGCTGTTTTTT. This sequence encodes CASSESGLLSINTGELFF.

This clone was counted a single time. The chain joins TRBV28 to TRBJ1-3; the match to TRBD1 covers 7 bases. The length of the CDR3 is 13 residues. Germline V lookup: CDR1 MDHEN, CDR2 SYDVKM. J lost 2 bases, V lost 5 bases, and 0 bases had no gene match. The CDR3 loop is CASSDRAGNTIYF. The CDR3, as DNA: TGTGCCAGCAGTGACAGGGCTGGAAACACCATATATTTT.

The V and J genes are TRBV29-1 and TRBJ2-2; D is ambiguous. The germline V gene has CDR1 SQVTM and CDR2 ANQGSEA. The CDR3 covers 13 residues. Trimming cost V 7 bases and J 0 bases, with 9 bases left between them. The CDR3 loop reads CSASVTNTGELFF. The CDR3 DNA reads TGCAGCGCGTCAGTTACGAACACCGGGGAGCTGTTTTTT.

The chain carries TRBV29-1 and TRBJ1-1, with 7 bases that match TRBD1. The germline V gene encodes CDR1 SQVTM and CDR2 ANQGSEA. V lost 4 bases to trimming and J lost 4 bases; unmatched junction nucleotides: 6. The CDR3 contains 13 residues. The CDR3 DNA sequence: TGCAGCGTTGGAGAGACAGGGAGCACTGAAGCTTTCTTT. This gives the protein CSVGETGSTEAFF.

The chain joins TRBV7-9 to TRBJ1-4; no firm D call. CDR1 SEHNR and CDR2 FQNEAQ come from the germline V gene (reference sequence). There are 13 residues in the CDR3. V lost 2 bases to trimming and J lost 8 bases, with 9 bases between them. The CDR3 nucleotides are TGTGCCAGCAGCTTACAGGCTCGCGAAAAACTGTTTTTT. Translating it yields CASSLQAREKLFF.

The V and J genes are TRBV29-1 and TRBJ1-5; tentative D call: TRBD1 (6 bases). This CDR3 has 15 amino acids. V shed 6 bases and J shed 4 bases, with 19 bases lying between them. Germline lookup yields CDR1 SQVTM and CDR2 ANQGSEA. The CDR3 is CSVIPVGGRNQPQHF. CDR3 in DNA: TGCAGCGTCATCCCGGTCGGGGGGCGGAATCAGCCCCAGCATTTT.

CDR3 coding DNA: TGTGCCAGCAGTCTGAGCAATGGGGCTCCGCAGTATTTT. Translated: CASSLSNGAPQYF. This chain connects TRBV27 to TRBJ2-3, with D possibly TRBD1 on 5 matching bases. This CDR3 contains 13 residues. Trimming took 5 bases from V and 10 from J, leaving 16 bases between them. Germline CDR1 MNHEY, CDR2 SMNVEV (reference sequence).

V gene TRBV28 combines with J gene TRBJ2-1; perhaps TRBD2 as D (6 bases). Germline loops: CDR1 MDHEN, CDR2 SYDVKM. The CDR3 has 11 amino acids. V lost 6 bases to trimming and J lost 12 bases, with 12 bases between them. The CDR3 here is CASRGLGRQFF. CDR3 DNA sequence: TGTGCCAGCAGGGGACTCGGCAGGCAGTTCTTC. Supplemented by reference TRBV28 and TRBJ2-1, the full variable domain reads DVKVTQSSRYLVKRTGEKVFLECVQDMDHENMFWYRQDPGLGLRLIYFSYDVKMKEKGDIPEGYSVSREKKERFSLILESASTNQTSMYLCASRGLGRQFFGPGTRLTVL.

This clone was detected only a few times. The chain combines TRBV30 with TRBJ2-1; no clear D gene. Trimming removed 3 bases from V and 2 bases from J, with 5 bases in between. From germline, CDR1 is GTSNPN and CDR2 SVGIG (reference sequence). The CDR3 spans 12 residues. The CDR3 protein is CAWSVAYNEQFF. CDR3 coding DNA: TGTGCCTGGAGCGTAGCCTACAATGAGCAGTTCTTC. Using reference TRBV30 and TRBJ2-1 for the parts outside the CDR3, the full variable domain is SQTIHQWPATLVQPVGSPLSLECTVEGTSNPNLYWYRQAAGRGLQLLFYSVGIGQISSEVPQNLSASRPQDRQFILSSKKLLLSDSGFYLCAWSVAYNEQFFGPGTRLTVL.

The rearrangement joins TRBV18 to TRBJ2-3, with TRBD1 matching over 7 bases. This CDR3 has 14 residues. V lost 2 bases, J lost 4 bases, and 3 bases stayed unmatched. In germline, CDR1 is KGHSH, CDR2 LQKENI. The CDR3 loop is CASSPDRAPDTQYF. The CDR3 DNA reads TGTGCCAGCTCACCAGACAGGGCCCCAGATACGCAGTATTTT.

This rearrangement joins TRBV7-6 to TRBJ2-7; possible D gene TRBD1, 5 bases. The CDR3 has 17 residues. Trimming took off 2 bases at V and 6 bases at J, with 23 bases between the two ends. In germline, CDR1 is SGHVS, CDR2 FNYEAQ. The CDR3 sequence is CASSLYSMGQAGGEQYF. CDR3 nucleotide sequence: TGTGCCAGCAGCTTATATTCTATGGGGCAGGCCGGCGGCGAGCAGTACTTC. Variable domain in full (rest from reference TRBV7-6 and TRBJ2-7): GAGVSQSPRYKVTKRGQDVALRCDPISGHVSLYWYRQALGQGPEFLTYFNYEAQQDKSGLPNDRFSAERPEGSISTLTIQRTEQRDSAMYRCASSLYSMGQAGGEQYFGPGTRLTVT.

The chain has TRBV19 and TRBJ2-2; 7 bases match TRBD2. The CDR3 covers 16 residues. V gave up 10 bases and J gave up 0 bases; unmatched junction bases: 11. Germline CDR1 and CDR2: LNHDA and SQIVND (reference sequence). The CDR3 DNA sequence: TGTGCCACCCGAGTGGACGGGGGGACGAACACCGGGGAGCTGTTTTTT. This encodes CATRVDGGTNTGELFF.

The chain uses TRBV27 and TRBJ2-7; a possible D gene is TRBD1 (6 bases). Germline CDR1 reads MNHEY; CDR2 reads SMNVEV (reference sequence). V was cut by 6 bases and J by 0 bases, with 12 bases left in between. CDR3 length: 14 amino acids. The CDR3 DNA sequence: TGTGCCAGCAGCAGGGGATTTGGCTCCTACGAGCAGTACTTC. Amino acids: CASSRGFGSYEQYF.

V is TRBV4-1 and J is TRBJ2-5; 11 bases are shared with TRBD2. The assigned J gene may be wrong: the sequence end matches TRBJ2-7 better. This CDR3 comprises 17 residues. Germline CDR1 and CDR2: MGHRA and YSYEKL. The CDR3 loop reads CASSQDPTSGGSYEQYF. CDR3 coding DNA: TGCGCCAGCAGCCAAGATCCCACTAGCGGGGGTAGCTACGAGCAGTACTTC.

V usage is TRBV27 and J usage is TRBJ1-2, with a weak D call TRBD1 (6 bases). Germline CDR1 MNHEY, CDR2 SMNVEV (reference sequence). The CDR3 consists of 15 residues. V was pared by 8 bases and J by 5 bases, with 21 bases between. This CDR3 is CASGLTVTGRYGYTF. The DNA of the CDR3 is TGTGCCAGCGGTCTGACGGTGACAGGACGATATGGCTACACCTTC.